This T cell receptor beta chain was captured by sequencing in a study of OX40 agonist ivuxolimab in advanced cancers. For the wider study: Ivuxolimab was an agonistic, fully human IgG2 monoclonal antibody directed against OX40 (CD134), a costimulatory receptor. The paper covers the monotherapy dose-escalation part of the phase I ivuxolimab trial, which included N ≈ 50 patients. Prior anti-PD-1, anti-PD-L1 or anti-CTLA-4 therapy was permitted, and 40% of dose-escalation patients had received checkpoint inhibitors. Intravenous ivuxolimab was administered to patients every 2 weeks at six dose levels: 0.01, 0.1, 0.3, 1.5, 3 and 10 mg/kg. Peripheral TCRbeta sequencing aimed to test whether ivuxolimab altered TCR sequence diversity and caused clonal T-cell expansion. Of the approximately 53 patients in dose escalation, 19 had hepatocellular carcinoma, around 15 had melanoma, 9 had renal cell carcinoma and 9 had head and neck cancer. Three dose-escalation patients achieved partial responses, one with hepatocellular carcinoma and two with cutaneous melanoma. In the dose-escalation cohort, 70% to 85% of patients were male, and the mean age was roughly 56 years with a range of about 20 to 80.

To sequence the TCRbeta CDR3 region, genomic DNA was isolated from the sorted cells. The immunoSEQ Assay was used to sequence the TCRbeta CDR3 regions. What TCRdb holds here is the immuneACCESS table cut down to in-frame rearrangements. Part of the clones is not present; checked against another copy, under half of the missing clones reflect an unresolved V gene, and the others are unexplained. This sample holds nearly 80,000 clones; almost 85% were observed only once. The ten most abundant clones make up 20% to 30% of the sample. Notes on this clone: Its antigen target is currently unknown. The sample holds no much larger clone one base away, and base qualities are not on file.

V and J lose 1 base and 3 bases, and a span of 13 bases separates them. The CDR1 and CDR2 encoded by the germline V gene are SGHRS and YFSETQ. Including the terminal cysteine and phenylalanine, the CDR3 comprises 15 residues. Kept here is only the CDR3 DNA, which spans 45 bases and is read in frame from base 1. Overall study results and their limits: After ivuxolimab, CD8+ T cells had more expanded clones than CD4+ T cells on average. Low levels of normalized T-cell clonal expansion were also shown by some nonresponding patients. Clonal expansion of both CD4+ and CD8+ blood T cells was observed from baseline to week 6 at doses 0.1 to 3.0 mg/kg. The antigen specificity of the peripheral T cells that underwent clonal expansion was not determined. Partial responders in the 0.1-3.0 mg/kg groups had among the lowest normalized peripheral clonal expansion, especially among CD8+ T cells.

The trial excluded patients who had a history of autoimmune disease or who were on systemic immunosuppression. Peripheral blood for TCR sequencing was drawn from every dose cohort at baseline, at cycle 4 day 1 and at cycle 7 day 1. Samples were obtained from an open-label, multicenter, first-in-human phase I dose-escalation trial of ivuxolimab. Adults with locally advanced or metastatic melanoma, renal cell, hepatocellular, or head and neck squamous cell carcinoma were enrolled in the trial. Before TCR sequencing, CD4+ T cells and CD8+ T cells from peripheral blood were sorted into separate populations.

Here the sequenced sample was CD4+ or CD8+ T cells sorted from blood, taken in a trial of the OX40 agonist ivuxolimab. The TCR was taken from an adult with an advanced solid tumor such as melanoma, head and neck, liver or kidney cancer. This receptor chain uses TRBV5-1 and TRBJ1-1, and TRBD1 may be the D gene, going by 5 matching bases. CDR3 reads: CASSLTPGDYTEAFF. Read as DNA, the sequence is TGCGCCAGCAGCTTGACACCGGGGGACTACACTGAAGCTTTCTTT.